The 14 T cell receptor beta chains below were found in one sample sequenced in a study of T cell responses to AZD1222 COVID-19 vaccine (dated by TCRdb to 2020 to 2022). Receptors were amplified or captured by the immunoSEQ multiplex PCR assay. Entries here come from immuneACCESS through TCRdb and include only in-frame sequences with V and J called. Some clones fail to appear in such tables; in the studies checked, an unresolved V gene covers under half of the shortfall, and the cause of the remainder is unknown. This sample holds 250,000 to 300,000 clones; almost 95% were observed only once. The ten largest make up about 0.5% of the sample. The sample's time point label, in plain terms: about 28 days (+/-7) after the second vaccine dose. The sequenced sample was peripheral blood, obtained 28 days after the second AZD1222 dose. These receptor sequences come from an adult who received the AZD1222 COVID-19 vaccine.

This sequence joins TRBV3-1 (or the pseudogene TRBV3-2) and TRBJ2-3; no clear D gene. V was trimmed by 3 bases and J by 2 bases, leaving 12 bases between them. This CDR3 contains 15 residues. The germline gives CDR1 LGHDT, CDR2 YNNKEL (reference sequence). The CDR3 loop is CASSQQAVPTDTQYF. CDR3 DNA sequence: TGTGCCAGCAGCCAGCAGGCGGTACCCACAGATACGCAGTATTTT.

V is TRBV4-3 and J is TRBJ2-1; D remains unclear. The CDR3 totals 13 residues. V was cut by 3 bases and J by 6 bases, with 9 bases left in between. Germline V gene lookup returns CDR1 LGHNA and CDR2 YSLEER. CDR3 in DNA: TGCGCCAGCAGCCACGGCGCCTTCAATGAGCAGTTCTTC. Residues: CASSHGAFNEQFF.

The chain carries TRBV7-3 and TRBJ2-3; D is perhaps TRBD1 or TRBD2 (6 bases each). Trimming left V 5 bases short and J 2 bases short, with 14 bases between. The CDR3 loop spans 15 amino acids. CDR1 is SGHTA and CDR2 is FQGTGA in the germline V gene. CDR3 in DNA: TGTGCCAGCAGCATTATCCCGGGGGCCACAGATACGCAGTATTTT. This sequence encodes CASSIIPGATDTQYF. The full variable domain, rest sourced from reference TRBV7-3 and TRBJ2-3, is GAGVSQTPSNKVTEKGKYVELRCDPISGHTALYWYRQSLGQGPEFLIYFQGTGAADDSGLPNDRFFAVRPEGSVSTLKIQRTERGDSAVYLCASSIIPGATDTQYFGPGTRLTVL.

This chain connects TRBV15 to TRBJ1-5, with unresolved D. This CDR3 spans 14 amino acids. The V gene's germline CDR1 is LNHNV and CDR2 YYDKDF (reference sequence). V was shortened by 5 bases and J by 4 bases, with 12 bases between the two germline ends. The CDR3, as DNA: TGTGCCACCAGCGTCAGCGGGCGGAATCAGCCCCAGCATTTT. Translated, it gives CATSVSGRNQPQHF.

This rearrangement joins TRBV25-1 to TRBJ2-5; the D is unclear. The CDR3 runs 14 residues. The germline V gene encodes CDR1 MGHDK and CDR2 SYGVNS. V was trimmed by 3 bases and J by 5 bases, leaving 13 bases between them. CDR3 protein: CASSDYFQSETQYF. Written as DNA, the CDR3 is TGTGCCAGCAGTGATTACTTCCAAAGCGAGACCCAGTACTTC.

The chain recombines TRBV27 with TRBJ1-2; 10 bases are a match to TRBD1. Germline CDR1 reads MNHEY; CDR2 reads SMNVEV (reference sequence). The junction had 13 bases not matched to a gene; V was cut back by 4 bases and J by 5 bases. This CDR3 has 17 residues. CDR3 DNA: TGTGCCAGCAGTTCCCACACCACGGGACAGGGGATTTATGGCTACACCTTC. Translating it yields CASSSHTTGQGIYGYTF.

The chain uses TRBV7-9 and TRBJ2-7; 7 bases fit TRBD2. CDR1 is SEHNR, CDR2 FQNEAQ, per germline (reference sequence). V lost 1 base to trimming and J lost 5 bases; unmatched junction nucleotides: 5. The CDR3 spans 14 residues. The CDR3 DNA reads TGTGCCAGCAGCTTAGGCGGGAGCAAGGACGAGCAGTACTTC. Encoded protein: CASSLGGSKDEQYF.

J is TRBJ1-6 and V is TRBV5-1, with D uncertain. The germline V and J ends were trimmed by 4 bases and 8 bases, with 10 bases remaining between them. The CDR3 extends over 13 amino acids. In germline, CDR1 is SGHRS, CDR2 YFSETQ. The CDR3 region is CASSGGHDSPLHF. The CDR3 coding sequence is TGCGCCAGCAGCGGAGGCCATGATTCACCCCTCCACTTT.

This chain joins TRBV5-1 and TRBJ1-3; weak D call: TRBD1 (5 bases). V lost 3 bases, J lost 0 bases, and 10 bases lay in between. This CDR3 has 15 amino acids. Per the germline V gene, CDR1 is SGHRS and CDR2 is YFSETQ. Written as DNA, the CDR3 is TGCGCCAGCAGCTGGGGACTGACCTCTGGAAACACCATATATTTT. It translates to CASSWGLTSGNTIYF.

The rearrangement uses TRBV19 and TRBJ2-2; the D gene is possibly TRBD1 (5 bases). Trimming stripped 4 bases from V and 4 bases from J, with 7 bases between. The germline V gene encodes CDR1 LNHDA and CDR2 SQIVND (reference sequence). This CDR3 spans 13 amino acids. The CDR3 sequence: CASSTRGTGELFF. The CDR3 region has the DNA TGTGCCAGTAGTACTAGGGGCACCGGGGAGCTGTTTTTT.

V usage is TRBV4-1 and J usage is TRBJ1-2; a weak D match, TRBD1 (6 bases). Trimming stripped 5 bases from V and 7 bases from J, with 17 bases between. Germline V lookup: CDR1 MGHRA, CDR2 YSYEKL. CDR3 length: 14 amino acids. In nucleotides, the CDR3 is TGCGCCAGCAGCTTTGGGAGGGGGAAGGGTGGCTACACCTTC. As protein: CASSFGRGKGGYTF.

This chain joins TRBV12-5 and TRBJ1-2; D may be TRBD1 (6 bases). Germline CDR1 LGHNT, CDR2 FRNRAP. V gave up 0 bases and J gave up 8 bases, with 7 bases separating them. The CDR3 runs to 12 residues. The CDR3 is CASGLVQGGYTF. Written as DNA, the CDR3 is TGTGCTAGTGGTTTGGTACAGGGAGGCTACACCTTC.

The chain combines TRBV5-1 with TRBJ2-7, with 11 bases fitting TRBD1. Germline V CDR1 and CDR2: SGHRS, YFSETQ. Unmatched junction bases numbered 13, after V lost 6 bases and J lost 2 bases. The CDR3 totals 17 residues. The CDR3 DNA reads as TGCGCCAGCAAGATAAATCAGGGACAGGGGGGAGCCTACGAGCAGTACTTC. Its protein is CASKINQGQGGAYEQYF.

This chain links TRBV6-5 with TRBJ2-1; D is possibly TRBD1 or TRBD2 (5 bases each). Trimming pared 6 bases from V and 6 bases from J, leaving 18 bases between. The germline gives CDR1 MNHEY, CDR2 SVGAGI. The CDR3 length is 15 residues. The CDR3 region has the DNA TGTGCCAGCAGCCAAGACTATTATGGGGGCAATGAGCAGTTCTTC. Its protein is CASSQDYYGGNEQFF.